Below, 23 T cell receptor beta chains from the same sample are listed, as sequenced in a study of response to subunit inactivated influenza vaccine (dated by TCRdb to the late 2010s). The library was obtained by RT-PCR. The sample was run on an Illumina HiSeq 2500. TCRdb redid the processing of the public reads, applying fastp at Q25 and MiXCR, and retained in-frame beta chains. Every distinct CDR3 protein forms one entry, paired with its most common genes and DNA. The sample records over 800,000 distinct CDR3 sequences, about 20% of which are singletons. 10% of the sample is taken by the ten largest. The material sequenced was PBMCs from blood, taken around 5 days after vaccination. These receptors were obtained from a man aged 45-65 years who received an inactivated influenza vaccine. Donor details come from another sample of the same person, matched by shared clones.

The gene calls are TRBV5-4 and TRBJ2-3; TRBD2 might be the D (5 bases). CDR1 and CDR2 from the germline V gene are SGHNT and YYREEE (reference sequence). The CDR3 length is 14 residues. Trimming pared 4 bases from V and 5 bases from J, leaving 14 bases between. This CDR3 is CASSLEGRGDTQYF. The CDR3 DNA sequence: TGTGCCAGCAGCCTTGAAGGTCGGGGAGATACGCAGTATTTT.

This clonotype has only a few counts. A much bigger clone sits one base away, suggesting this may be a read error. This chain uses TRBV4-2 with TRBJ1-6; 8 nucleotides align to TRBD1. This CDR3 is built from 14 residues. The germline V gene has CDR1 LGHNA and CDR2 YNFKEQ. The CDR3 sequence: CVSSQGQGNSPLHF. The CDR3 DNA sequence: TGTGTCAGCAGCCAAGGACAGGGCAATTCACCCCTCCACTTT.

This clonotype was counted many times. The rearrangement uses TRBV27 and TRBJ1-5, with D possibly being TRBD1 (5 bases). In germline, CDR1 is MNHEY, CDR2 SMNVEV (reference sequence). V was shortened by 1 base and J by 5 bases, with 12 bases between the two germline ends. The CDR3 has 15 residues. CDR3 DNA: TGTGCCAGCAGTTTATGGGGCACTGGGGATCAGCCCCAGCATTTT. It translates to CASSLWGTGDQPQHF.

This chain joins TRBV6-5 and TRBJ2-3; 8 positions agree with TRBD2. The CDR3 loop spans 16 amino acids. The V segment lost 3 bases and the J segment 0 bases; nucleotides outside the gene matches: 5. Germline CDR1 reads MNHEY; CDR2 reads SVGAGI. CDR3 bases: TGTGCCAGCAGTTATTTGGCTAGCGGGAGCACAGATACGCAGTATTTT. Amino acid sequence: CASSYLASGSTDTQYF.

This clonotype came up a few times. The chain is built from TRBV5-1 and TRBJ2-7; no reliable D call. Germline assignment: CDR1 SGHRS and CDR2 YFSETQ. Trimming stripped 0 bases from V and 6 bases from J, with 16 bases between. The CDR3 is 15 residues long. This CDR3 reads CASSLASLTPGEQYF. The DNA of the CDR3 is TGCGCCAGCAGCTTGGCTTCACTCACGCCAGGCGAGCAGTACTTC.

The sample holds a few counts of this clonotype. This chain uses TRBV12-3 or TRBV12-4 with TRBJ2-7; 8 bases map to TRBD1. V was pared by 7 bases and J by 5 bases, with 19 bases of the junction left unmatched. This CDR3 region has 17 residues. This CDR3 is CASTPLGTGNLVHEQYF. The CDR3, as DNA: TGTGCCAGCACCCCGCTGGGGACAGGTAACCTCGTACACGAGCAGTACTTC.

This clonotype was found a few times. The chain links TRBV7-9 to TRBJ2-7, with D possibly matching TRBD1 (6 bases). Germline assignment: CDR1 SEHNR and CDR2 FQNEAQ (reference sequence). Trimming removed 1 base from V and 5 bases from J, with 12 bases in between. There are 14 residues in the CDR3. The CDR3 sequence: CASSLDTGFDEQYF. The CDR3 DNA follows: TGTGCCAGCAGCTTAGACACAGGGTTCGACGAGCAGTACTTC.

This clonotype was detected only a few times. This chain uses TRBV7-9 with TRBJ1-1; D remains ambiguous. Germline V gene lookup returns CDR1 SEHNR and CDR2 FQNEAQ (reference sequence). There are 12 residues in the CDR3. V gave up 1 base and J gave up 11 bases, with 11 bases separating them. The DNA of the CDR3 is TGTGCCAGCAGCTTAGGGGATTACTTGGCTTTCTTT. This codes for CASSLGDYLAFF.

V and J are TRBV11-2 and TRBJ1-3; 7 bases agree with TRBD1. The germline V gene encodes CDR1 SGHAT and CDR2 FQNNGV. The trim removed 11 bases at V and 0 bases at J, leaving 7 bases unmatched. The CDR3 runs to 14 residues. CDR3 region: CASNRGSSGNTIYF. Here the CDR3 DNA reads TGTGCCTCCAACAGGGGTAGCTCTGGAAACACCATATATTTT. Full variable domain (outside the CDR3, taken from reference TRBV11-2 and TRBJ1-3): EAGVAQSPRYKIIEKRQSVAFWCNPISGHATLYWYQQILGQGPKLLIQFQNNGVVDDSQLPKDRFSAERLKGVDSTLKIQPAKLEDSAVYLCASNRGSSGNTIYFGEGSWLTVV.

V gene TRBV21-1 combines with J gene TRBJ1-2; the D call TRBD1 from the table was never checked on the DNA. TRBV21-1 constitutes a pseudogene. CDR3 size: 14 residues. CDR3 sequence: CASSKGQGAFGYTF. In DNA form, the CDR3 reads TGTGCCAGCAGCAAGGGACAGGGGGCGTTTGGCTACACCTTC.

Here the CDR3 reads CSAILAGGPRSYNEQFF. The CDR3 DNA is TGCAGTGCAATACTAGCGGGAGGGCCTAGGTCCTACAATGAGCAGTTCTTC. V usage is TRBV20-1 and J usage is TRBJ2-1; TRBD2 aligns across 13 bases. Trimming cost V 6 bases and J 1 base; bases outside gene matches: 9. This CDR3 is 17 amino acids long. Germline V gene sequence: CDR1 DFQATT, CDR2 SNEGSKA (reference sequence).

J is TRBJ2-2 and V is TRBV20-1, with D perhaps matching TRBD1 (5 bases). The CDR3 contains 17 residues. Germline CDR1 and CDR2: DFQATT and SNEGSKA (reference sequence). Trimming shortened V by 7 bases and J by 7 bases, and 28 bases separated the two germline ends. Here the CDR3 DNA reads TGCAGTGTTAAAAAAAAACCCAGGGATCGAATGATCGGGGAGCTGTTTTTT. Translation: CSVKKKPRDRMIGELFF.

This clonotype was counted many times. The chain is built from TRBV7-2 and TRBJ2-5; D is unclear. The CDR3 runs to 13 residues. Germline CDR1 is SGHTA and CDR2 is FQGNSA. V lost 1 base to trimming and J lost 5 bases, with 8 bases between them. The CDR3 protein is CASSLDSRETQYF. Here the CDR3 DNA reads TGTGCCAGCAGCTTAGACAGCCGGGAGACCCAGTACTTC.

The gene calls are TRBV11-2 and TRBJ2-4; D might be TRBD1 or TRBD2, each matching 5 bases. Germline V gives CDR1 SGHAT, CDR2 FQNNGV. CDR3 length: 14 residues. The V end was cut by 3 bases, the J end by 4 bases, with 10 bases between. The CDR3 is CASSLAWGKNIQYF. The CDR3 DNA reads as TGTGCCAGCAGCTTGGCCTGGGGGAAAAACATTCAGTACTTC.

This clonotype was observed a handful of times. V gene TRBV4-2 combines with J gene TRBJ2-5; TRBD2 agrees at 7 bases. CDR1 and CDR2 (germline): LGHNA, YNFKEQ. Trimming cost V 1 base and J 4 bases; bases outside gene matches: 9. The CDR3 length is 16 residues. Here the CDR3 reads CASSQVSQQRGETQYF. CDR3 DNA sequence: TGTGCCAGCAGCCAAGTCTCTCAGCAGCGGGGAGAGACCCAGTACTTC.

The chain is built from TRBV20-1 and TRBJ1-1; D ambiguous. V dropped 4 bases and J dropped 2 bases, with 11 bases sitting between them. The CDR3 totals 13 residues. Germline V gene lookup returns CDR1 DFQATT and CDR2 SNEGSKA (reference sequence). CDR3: CSAIWQLNTEAFF. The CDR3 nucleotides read TGCAGTGCTATATGGCAGCTTAACACTGAAGCTTTCTTT.

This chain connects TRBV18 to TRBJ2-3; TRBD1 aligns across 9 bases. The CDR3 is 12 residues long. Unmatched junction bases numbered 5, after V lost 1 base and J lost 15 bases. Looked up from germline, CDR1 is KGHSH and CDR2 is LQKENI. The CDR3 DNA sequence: TGTGCCAGCTCACCACGGGACAGGGCAGTATATTTT. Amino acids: CASSPRDRAVYF.

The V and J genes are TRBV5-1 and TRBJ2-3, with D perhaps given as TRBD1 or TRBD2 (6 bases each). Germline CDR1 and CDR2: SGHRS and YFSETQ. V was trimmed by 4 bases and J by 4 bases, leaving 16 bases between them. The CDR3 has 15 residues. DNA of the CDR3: TGCGCCAGCAGCACTCAGACAGGAGGGGCAGATACGCAGTATTTT. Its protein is CASSTQTGGADTQYF. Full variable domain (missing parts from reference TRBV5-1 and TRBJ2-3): KAGVTQTPRYLIKTRGQQVTLSCSPISGHRSVSWYQQTPGQGLQFLFEYFSETQRNKGNFPGRFSGRQFSNSRSEMNVSTLELGDSALYLCASSTQTGGADTQYFGPGTRLTVL.

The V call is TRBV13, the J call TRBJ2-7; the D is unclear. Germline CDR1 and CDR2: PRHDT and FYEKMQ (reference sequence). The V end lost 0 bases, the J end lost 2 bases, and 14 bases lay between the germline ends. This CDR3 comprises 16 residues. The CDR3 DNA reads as TGTGCCAGCAGCTTAGGCCTAAAGGGCAAGACCTACGAGCAGTACTTC. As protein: CASSLGLKGKTYEQYF.

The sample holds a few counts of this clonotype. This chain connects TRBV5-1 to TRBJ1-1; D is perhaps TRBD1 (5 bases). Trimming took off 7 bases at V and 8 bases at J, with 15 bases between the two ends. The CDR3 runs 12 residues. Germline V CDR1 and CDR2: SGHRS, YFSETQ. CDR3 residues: CASGRTWGEAFF. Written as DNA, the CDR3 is TGCGCCAGCGGCAGGACTTGGGGCGAAGCTTTCTTT. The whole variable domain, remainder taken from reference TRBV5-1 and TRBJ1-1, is KAGVTQTPRYLIKTRGQQVTLSCSPISGHRSVSWYQQTPGQGLQFLFEYFSETQRNKGNFPGRFSGRQFSNSRSEMNVSTLELGDSALYLCASGRTWGEAFFGQGTRLTVV.

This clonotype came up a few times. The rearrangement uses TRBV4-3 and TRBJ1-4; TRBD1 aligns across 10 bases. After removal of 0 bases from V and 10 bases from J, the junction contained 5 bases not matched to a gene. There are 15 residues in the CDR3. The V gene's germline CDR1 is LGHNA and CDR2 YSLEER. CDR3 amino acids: CASSQEDRGGGKLFF. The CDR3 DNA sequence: TGCGCCAGCAGCCAAGAGGACAGGGGGGGCGGAAAACTGTTTTTT.

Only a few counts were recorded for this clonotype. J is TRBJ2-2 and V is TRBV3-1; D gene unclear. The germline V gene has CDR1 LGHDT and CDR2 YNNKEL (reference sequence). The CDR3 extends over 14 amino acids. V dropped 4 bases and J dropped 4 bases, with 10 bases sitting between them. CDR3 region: CASSPYGGTGELFF. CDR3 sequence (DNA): TGTGCCAGCAGCCCATACGGTGGCACCGGGGAGCTGTTTTTT.

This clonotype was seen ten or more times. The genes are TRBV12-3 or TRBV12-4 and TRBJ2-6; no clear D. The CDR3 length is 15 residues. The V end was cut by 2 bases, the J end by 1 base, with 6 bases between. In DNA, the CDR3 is TGTGCCAGCAGTTTACTCCCATCTGGGGCCAACGTCCTGACTTTC. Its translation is CASSLLPSGANVLTF.